The source of this T cell receptor (beta chain) is a study of T cell responses to AZD1222 COVID-19 vaccine (dated by TCRdb to the early 2020s). About the full investigation: A total of 233 trial participants underwent TCR sequencing, of whom some 210 received two doses of AZD1222 and some 26 received two doses of the MenACWY control vaccine. Trial participants were enrolled into age subgroups of 18-55, 56-69 and 70-plus years, which contained around 140, 26 and 57 TCR-sequenced participants, respectively.

The CDR3 covers 16 residues, taking in both the cysteine and the phenylalanine. Of the read, only the CDR3 DNA is kept; its 48 bases are in frame from base 1. Looking up the germline V gene (reference sequence) yields CDR1 MNHNY and CDR2 SVGAGI. The germline ends are 16 bases apart after V is trimmed by 6 bases and J by 4 bases. The time point label, as the study defines it: about 28 days (+/-7) after the second vaccine dose. Because spike-specific TCR depth and breadth did not differ between the two schedules, AZD1222 recipients who got a second dose at roughly 4 weeks were pooled with those who got a second dose at roughly 12 weeks. Vaccinee samples came from UK trials COV001 and COV002, including a single-blind randomized controlled phase 2/3 trial of AZD1222 (ChAdOx1 nCoV-19) in healthy adults. For TCRbeta chain sequencing, PBMC samples from trial participants were taken at day 0 and at day 28 after the second dose.

The CDR3 regions of human TCRbeta chains were analyzed by immunosequencing. The authors' pipeline ran thus. TCRs in the repertoires were compared against a reference library of SARS-CoV-2-specific TCRs that had been generated with the MIRA antigen-specificity platform. Breadth was defined as the fraction of unique TCRs that were SARS-CoV-2-associated, and depth was defined as the fraction of total T cells that were SARS-CoV-2-associated. Using the MIRA data, every spike-specific TCR was mapped to the spike region that the TCR reacted to and assigned to either a CD4 or a CD8 class. Log10-transformed breadth and depth values were compared by one-way ANOVA with Sidak's multiple comparisons tests. The immuneACCESS repertoire file appears here via TCRdb, limited to in-frame rearrangements. These files lack a portion of the clones; in checked studies, under half of the deficit traces to unresolved V genes, and the cause of the others is not known. The V and J calls and clone size are taken from that table; D and trimming were inferred from the DNA. The sample table records some 140,000 clones; roughly nine tenths of these occur just once. The ten largest account for around 9.5% of the sample.

On the study overall, not on this receptor specifically: CD4 TCRs associated with the vaccine covered the entire spike protein, and the dominant responses were in regions 160-218 and 743-854. Conclusions about previously exposed vaccinees are limited because only six or seven AZD1222 recipients were SARS-CoV-2 seropositive at baseline. Epitopes outside the regions mutated in the B.1.351 and B.1.1.7 variants were reportedly recognized by nearly half of the unique spike-specific TCRs. Participants were mostly white British and included more females than males, and it was suggested by the authors that clonal diversity may have been underestimated. The 56-69-year group was small, and its depth increase did not reach significance, likely because of low power. No day 14 peak-response samples were available, so repertoires were characterized only after the peak T cell response. After two AZD1222 doses, spike-specific TCR breadth and depth were significantly higher than at day 0 and than in MenACWY recipients.

Concerning this clone itself: Its cognate antigen has yet to be identified. Base qualities are missing; no much larger clone stands one base away.

This receptor was obtained from an adult who received the AZD1222 COVID-19 vaccine. The chain employs TRBV6-6 and TRBJ1-6; the D gene is unclear. The sample consisted of peripheral blood, taken 28 days after the second AZD1222 dose. The bases read TGTGCCAGCAGCCCACGTATACTGGGATATAATTCACCCCTCCACTTT. Its amino acids are CASSPRILGYNSPLHF.